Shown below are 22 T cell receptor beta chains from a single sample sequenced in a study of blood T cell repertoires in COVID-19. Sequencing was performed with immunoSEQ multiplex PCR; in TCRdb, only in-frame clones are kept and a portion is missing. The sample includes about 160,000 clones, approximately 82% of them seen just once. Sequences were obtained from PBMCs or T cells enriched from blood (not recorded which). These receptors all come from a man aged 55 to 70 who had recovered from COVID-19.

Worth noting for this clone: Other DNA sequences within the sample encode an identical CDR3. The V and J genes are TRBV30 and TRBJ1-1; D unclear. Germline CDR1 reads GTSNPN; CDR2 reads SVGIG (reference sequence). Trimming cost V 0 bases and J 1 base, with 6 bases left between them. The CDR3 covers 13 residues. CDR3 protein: CAWSVTRNTEAFF. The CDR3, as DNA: TGTGCCTGGAGTGTAACGAGGAACACTGAAGCTTTCTTT.

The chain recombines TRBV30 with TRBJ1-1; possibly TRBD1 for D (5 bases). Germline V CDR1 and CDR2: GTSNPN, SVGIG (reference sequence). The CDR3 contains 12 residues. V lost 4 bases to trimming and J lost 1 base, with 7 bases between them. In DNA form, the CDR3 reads TGTGCCTGGAATACAGGGAACACTGAAGCTTTCTTT. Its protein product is CAWNTGNTEAFF. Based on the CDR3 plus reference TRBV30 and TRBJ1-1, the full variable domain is SQTIHQWPATLVQPVGSPLSLECTVEGTSNPNLYWYRQAAGRGLQLLFYSVGIGQISSEVPQNLSASRPQDRQFILSSKKLLLSDSGFYLCAWNTGNTEAFFGQGTRLTVV.

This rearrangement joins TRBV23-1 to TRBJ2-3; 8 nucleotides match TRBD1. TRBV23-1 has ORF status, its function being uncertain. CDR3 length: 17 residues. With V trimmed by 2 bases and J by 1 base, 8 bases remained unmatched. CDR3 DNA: TGCGCCAGCAGTCAACCCGACAGGGGTTGTGGCACAGATACGCAGTATTTT. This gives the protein CASSQPDRGCGTDTQYF.

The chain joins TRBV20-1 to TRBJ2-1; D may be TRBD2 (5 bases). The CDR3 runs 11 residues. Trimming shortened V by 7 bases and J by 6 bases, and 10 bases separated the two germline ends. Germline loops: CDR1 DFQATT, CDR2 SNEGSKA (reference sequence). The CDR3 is CSVRAVNEQFF. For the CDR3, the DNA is TGCAGTGTAAGAGCGGTCAATGAGCAGTTCTTC.

CDR3 sequence reads: CASSLDRGNIQYF. CDR3 sequence (DNA): TGTGCCAGCAGCCTGGACAGGGGAAACATTCAGTACTTC. V is TRBV13 and J is TRBJ2-4; 9 bases match TRBD1. Per germline, CDR1 PRHDT and CDR2 FYEKMQ (reference sequence). The CDR3 runs to 13 residues. V was clipped by 5 bases and J by 6 bases; unmatched bases: 2.

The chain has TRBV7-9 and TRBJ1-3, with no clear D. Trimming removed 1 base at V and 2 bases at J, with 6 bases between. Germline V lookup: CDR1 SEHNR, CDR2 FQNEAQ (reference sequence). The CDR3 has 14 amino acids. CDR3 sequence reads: CASSLDTAGNTIYF. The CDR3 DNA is TGTGCCAGCAGCTTAGACACCGCTGGAAACACCATATATTTT.

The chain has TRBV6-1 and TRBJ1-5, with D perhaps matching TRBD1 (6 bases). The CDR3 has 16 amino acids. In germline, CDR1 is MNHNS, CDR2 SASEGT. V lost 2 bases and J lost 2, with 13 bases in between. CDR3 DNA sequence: TGTGCCAGCAGTGAATACACAGGGTACGGCAATCAGCCCCAGCATTTT. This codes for CASSEYTGYGNQPQHF.

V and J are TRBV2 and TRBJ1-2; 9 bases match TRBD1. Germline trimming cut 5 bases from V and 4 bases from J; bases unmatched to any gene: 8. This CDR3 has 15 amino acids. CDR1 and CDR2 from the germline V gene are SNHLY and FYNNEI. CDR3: CASSLTGGGGYGYTF. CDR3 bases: TGTGCCAGCAGTCTGACAGGGGGTGGGGGCTATGGCTACACCTTC.

The CDR3 bases are TGTGCCAGTAGTATAGATCGGGGTCCCGGGGAGCTGTTTTTT. Protein: CASSIDRGPGELFF. The chain links TRBV19 to TRBJ2-2; D may be TRBD2 (5 bases). The CDR3 is made up of 14 amino acids. The V and J ends lost 0 bases and 6 bases respectively, with 8 bases between them. Germline V lookup: CDR1 LNHDA, CDR2 SQIVND (reference sequence).

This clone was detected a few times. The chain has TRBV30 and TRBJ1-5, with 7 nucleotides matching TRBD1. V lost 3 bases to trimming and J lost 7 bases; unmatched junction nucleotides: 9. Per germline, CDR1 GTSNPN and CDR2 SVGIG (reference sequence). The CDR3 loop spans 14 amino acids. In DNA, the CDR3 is TGTGCCTGGAGCAACAGGGGATCAGACCAGCCCCAGCATTTT. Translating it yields CAWSNRGSDQPQHF.

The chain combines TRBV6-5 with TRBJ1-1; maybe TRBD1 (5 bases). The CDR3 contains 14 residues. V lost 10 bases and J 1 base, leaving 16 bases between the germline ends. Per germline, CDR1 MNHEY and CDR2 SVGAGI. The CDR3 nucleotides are TGTGCCACCAAAACCAGGGATGGGAACACTGAAGCTTTCTTT. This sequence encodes CATKTRDGNTEAFF.

CDR3 protein: CASSSGQGAREQYF. The CDR3, as DNA: TGTGCCAGCAGCTCAGGACAGGGGGCGCGGGAGCAGTACTTC. V usage is TRBV13 and J usage is TRBJ2-7, with 11 bases that match TRBD1. Losses at the gene ends were 4 bases for V and 7 bases for J; bases not matched to a gene: 6. CDR3 length equals 14 residues. Germline V lookup: CDR1 PRHDT, CDR2 FYEKMQ (reference sequence). Supplemented by reference TRBV13 and TRBJ2-7, the full variable domain reads AAGVIQSPRHLIKEKRETATLKCYPIPRHDTVYWYQQGPGQDPQFLISFYEKMQSDKGSIPDRFSAQQFSDYHSELNMSSLELGDSALYFCASSSGQGAREQYFGPGTRLTVT.

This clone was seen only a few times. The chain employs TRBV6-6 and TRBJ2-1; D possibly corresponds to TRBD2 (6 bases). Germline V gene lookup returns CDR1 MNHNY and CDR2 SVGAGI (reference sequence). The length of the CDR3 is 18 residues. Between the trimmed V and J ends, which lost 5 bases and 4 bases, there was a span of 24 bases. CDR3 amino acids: CASSLRGTRTPLYNEQFF. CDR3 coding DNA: TGTGCCAGCAGTCTACGGGGGACCAGAACTCCCCTATACAATGAGCAGTTCTTC.

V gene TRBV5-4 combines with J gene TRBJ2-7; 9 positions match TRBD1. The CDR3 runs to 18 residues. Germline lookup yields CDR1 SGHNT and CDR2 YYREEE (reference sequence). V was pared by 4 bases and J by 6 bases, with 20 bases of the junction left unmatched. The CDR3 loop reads CASSPGVGGTGYPLEQYF. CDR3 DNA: TGTGCCAGCAGCCCCGGCGTGGGAGGGACAGGGTACCCTCTCGAGCAGTACTTC.

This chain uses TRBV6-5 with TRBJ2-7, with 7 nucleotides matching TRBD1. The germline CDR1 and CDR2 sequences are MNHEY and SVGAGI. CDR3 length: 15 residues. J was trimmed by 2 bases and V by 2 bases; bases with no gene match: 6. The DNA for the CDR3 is TGTGCCAGCAGTTACAGCGACAGGGCTGCCTACGAGCAGTACTTC. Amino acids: CASSYSDRAAYEQYF.

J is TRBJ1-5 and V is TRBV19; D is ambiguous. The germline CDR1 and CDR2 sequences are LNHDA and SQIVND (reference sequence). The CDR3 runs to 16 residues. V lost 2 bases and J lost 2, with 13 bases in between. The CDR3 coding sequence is TGTGCCAGTAGTATAACGAGCCTCGGAGGCAATCAGCCCCAGCATTTT. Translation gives CASSITSLGGNQPQHF.

For the CDR3, the DNA is TGTGCCAGCAGCTTAGGGGGGACAGGGAACACTGAAGCTTTCTTT. Its translation: CASSLGGTGNTEAFF. The chain is built from TRBV28 and TRBJ1-1; TRBD1 aligns across 8 bases. The germline V gene has CDR1 MDHEN and CDR2 SYDVKM. V gave up 6 bases and J gave up 1 base; unmatched junction bases: 7. The CDR3 contains 15 residues.

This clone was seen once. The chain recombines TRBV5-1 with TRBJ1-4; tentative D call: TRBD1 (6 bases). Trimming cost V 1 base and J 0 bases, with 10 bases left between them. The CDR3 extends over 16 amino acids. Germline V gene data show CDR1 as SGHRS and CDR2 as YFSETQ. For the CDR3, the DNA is TGCGCCAGCAGCTTGACAGGGACCGCAACTAATGAAAAACTGTTTTTT. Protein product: CASSLTGTATNEKLFF. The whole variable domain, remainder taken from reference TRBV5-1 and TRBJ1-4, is KAGVTQTPRYLIKTRGQQVTLSCSPISGHRSVSWYQQTPGQGLQFLFEYFSETQRNKGNFPGRFSGRQFSNSRSEMNVSTLELGDSALYLCASSLTGTATNEKLFFGSGTQLSVL.

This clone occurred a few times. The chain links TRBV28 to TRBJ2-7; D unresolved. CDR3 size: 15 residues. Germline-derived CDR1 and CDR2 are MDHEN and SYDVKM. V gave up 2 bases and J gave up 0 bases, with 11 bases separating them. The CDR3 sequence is CASSLVAVISYEQYF. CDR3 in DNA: TGTGCCAGCAGTTTAGTGGCGGTGATCTCCTACGAGCAGTACTTC.

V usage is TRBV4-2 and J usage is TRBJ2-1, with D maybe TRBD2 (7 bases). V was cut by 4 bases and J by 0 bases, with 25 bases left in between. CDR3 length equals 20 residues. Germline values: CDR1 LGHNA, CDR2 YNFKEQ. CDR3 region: CASSRSAGSGGAGSYNEQFF. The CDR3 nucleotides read TGTGCCAGCAGCCGCTCCGCCGGGAGTGGGGGGGCAGGCTCCTACAATGAGCAGTTCTTC.

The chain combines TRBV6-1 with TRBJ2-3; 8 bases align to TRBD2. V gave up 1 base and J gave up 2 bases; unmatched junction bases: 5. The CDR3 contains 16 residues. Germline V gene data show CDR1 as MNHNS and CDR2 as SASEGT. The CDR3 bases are TGTGCCAGCAGTGAAGGGACTAGCCACTACACAGATACGCAGTATTTT. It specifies CASSEGTSHYTDTQYF.

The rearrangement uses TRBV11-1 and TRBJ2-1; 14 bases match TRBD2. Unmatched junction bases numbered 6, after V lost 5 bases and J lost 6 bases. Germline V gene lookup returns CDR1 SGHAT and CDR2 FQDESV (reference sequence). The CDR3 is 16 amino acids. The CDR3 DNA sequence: TGTGCCAGCAGCCCAGGGACTAGCGGGAGTCTCAATGAGCAGTTCTTC. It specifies CASSPGTSGSLNEQFF.